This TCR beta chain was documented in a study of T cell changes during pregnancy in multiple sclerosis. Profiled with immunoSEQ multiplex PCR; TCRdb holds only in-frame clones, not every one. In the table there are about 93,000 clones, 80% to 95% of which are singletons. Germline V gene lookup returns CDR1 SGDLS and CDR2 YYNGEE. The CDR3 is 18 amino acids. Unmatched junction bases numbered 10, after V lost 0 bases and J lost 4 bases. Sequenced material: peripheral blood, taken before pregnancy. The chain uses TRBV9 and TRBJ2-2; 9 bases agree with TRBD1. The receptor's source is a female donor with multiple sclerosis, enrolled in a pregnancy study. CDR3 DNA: TGTGCCAGCAGCGTAGATCCCGACAGGGGGTCGAGCACCGGGGAGCTGTTTTTT. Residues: CASSVDPDRGSSTGELFF. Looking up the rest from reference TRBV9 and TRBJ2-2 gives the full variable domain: DSGVTQTPKHLITATGQRVTLRCSPRSGDLSVYWYQQSLDQGLQFLIQYYNGEERAKGNILERFSAQQFPDLHSELNLSSLELGDSALYFCASSVDPDRGSSTGELFFGEGSRLTVL.